This entry lists 23 T cell receptor beta chains sequenced from one sample in a study of OX40 agonist ivuxolimab in advanced cancers. Sequenced by immunoSEQ multiplex PCR; TCRdb stores in-frame clones only, minus some. The table records about 46,000 clones, about 90% of them present only once. The specimen comprised CD4+ or CD8+ T cells sorted from blood, sampled in a trial of the OX40 agonist ivuxolimab. These receptors were taken from an adult with an advanced solid tumor such as melanoma, head and neck, liver or kidney cancer.

This clone turned up a few times. This chain uses TRBV7-2 with TRBJ1-5; possible D gene TRBD1, 5 bases. There are 14 residues in the CDR3. Germline CDR1 reads SGHTA; CDR2 reads FQGNSA. Trimming took off 4 bases at V and 5 bases at J, with 12 bases between the two ends. The CDR3 reads CASSSRDGYQPQHF. CDR3 DNA: TGTGCCAGCAGCTCCCGGGACGGTTATCAGCCCCAGCATTTT.

V usage is TRBV2 and J usage is TRBJ2-5, with D perhaps being TRBD1 or TRBD2 (5 bases each). The CDR3 loop spans 14 amino acids. The germline V and J ends were trimmed by 0 bases and 4 bases, with 9 bases remaining between them. In germline, CDR1 is SNHLY, CDR2 FYNNEI. Here the CDR3 reads CASSEAGVRETQYF. CDR3 bases: TGTGCCAGCAGTGAAGCGGGGGTGAGAGAGACCCAGTACTTC.

The V gene is TRBV5-1, the J gene TRBJ2-4; 14 bases map to TRBD2. Germline CDR1 reads SGHRS; CDR2 reads YFSETQ. Unmatched junction bases numbered 15, after V lost 0 bases and J lost 4 bases. This CDR3 spans 21 amino acids. For the CDR3, the DNA is TGCGCCAGCAGCTTGGGGGTAGGGACTAGCGGGAGCCAGGGGCCAAAAAACATTCAGTACTTC. It translates to CASSLGVGTSGSQGPKNIQYF.

The CDR3 spells CATSRDHITDTQYF. In nucleotides, the CDR3 is TGTGCCACCAGCAGAGATCACATCACAGATACGCAGTATTTT. The chain links TRBV15 to TRBJ2-3; D remains unclear. The CDR3 consists of 14 residues. V shed 0 bases and J shed 2 bases, with 6 bases lying between them. Looked up from germline, CDR1 is LNHNV and CDR2 is YYDKDF (reference sequence).

J is TRBJ2-1 and V is TRBV5-1; 11 positions agree with TRBD2. The CDR3 runs 15 residues. Trimming cost V 4 bases and J 9 bases; bases outside gene matches: 9. CDR1 is SGHRS and CDR2 is YFSETQ in the germline V gene. Here the CDR3 DNA reads TGCGCCAGCAGCCGTATAGCGGGAGGGCCGGGTGAGCAGTTCTTC. This gives the protein CASSRIAGGPGEQFF.

The V gene is TRBV19, the J gene TRBJ1-4; D call uncertain. From germline, CDR1 is LNHDA and CDR2 SQIVND (reference sequence). The CDR3 covers 13 residues. Trimming stripped 5 bases from V and 8 bases from J, with 12 bases between. CDR3 loop: CASSQQLGEKLFF. The DNA of the CDR3 is TGTGCCAGTAGTCAACAGCTGGGGGAAAAACTGTTTTTT. Using reference TRBV19 and TRBJ1-4 for the parts outside the CDR3, the full variable domain is DGGITQSPKYLFRKEGQNVTLSCEQNLNHDAMYWYRQDPGQGLRLIYYSQIVNDFQKGDIAEGYSVSREKKESFPLTVTSAQKNPTAFYLCASSQQLGEKLFFGSGTQLSVL.

This sequence joins TRBV7-3 and TRBJ2-5, with TRBD1 identical over 11 bases. Trimming took 4 bases from V and 5 from J; bases not matched to a gene: 3. Germline V gene sequence: CDR1 SGHTA, CDR2 FQGTGA. The CDR3 consists of 14 residues. CDR3 sequence reads: CASSYGDRGETQYF. CDR3 DNA: TGTGCCAGCAGCTACGGGGACAGGGGGGAGACCCAGTACTTC.

V is TRBV7-6 and J is TRBJ2-1; 8 nucleotides line up with TRBD1. This CDR3 has 16 residues. Germline V lookup: CDR1 SGHVS, CDR2 FNYEAQ. V dropped 2 bases and J dropped 5; count of bases not matched to a gene: 8. This CDR3 reads CASSLSSGGPHNEQFF. The CDR3, as DNA: TGTGCCAGCAGCTTATCTTCAGGGGGCCCCCACAATGAGCAGTTCTTC.

The V and J genes are TRBV6-5 and TRBJ2-5; TRBD2 is a possible D gene (6 bases). Germline CDR1 and CDR2: MNHEY and SVGAGI. Deletions cut 6 bases from V and 4 bases from J, with 15 bases between. The CDR3 spans 14 residues. The CDR3 nucleotides are TGTGCCAGCAGCCACGGGGGAGGTGGAGAGACCCAGTACTTC. Residues: CASSHGGGGETQYF.

The table lists this clone with a few counts. The DNA for the CDR3 is TGTGCCAGCGAACGCCGATCAAGGGAAAAACTGTTTTTT. Protein product: CASERRSREKLFF. The chain uses TRBV2 and TRBJ1-4; D remains unclear. The germline V and J ends were trimmed by 8 bases and 8 bases, with 15 bases remaining between them. The CDR3 has 13 residues. Germline assignment: CDR1 SNHLY and CDR2 FYNNEI.

This chain connects TRBV27 to TRBJ2-1; D may be TRBD1 or TRBD2 (5 bases each). This CDR3 is 16 amino acids long. Germline CDR1 reads MNHEY; CDR2 reads SMNVEV (reference sequence). V was clipped by 2 bases and J by 2 bases, with 13 bases between them. The CDR3 here is CASSLRGQEAYNEQFF. CDR3 nucleotide sequence: TGTGCCAGCAGTTTAAGGGGCCAGGAGGCCTACAATGAGCAGTTCTTC.

This chain uses TRBV5-4 with TRBJ1-6; possible D gene TRBD1, 5 bases. This CDR3 has 15 residues. Trimming cost V 2 bases and J 8 bases, with 14 bases left between them. Germline loops: CDR1 SGHNT, CDR2 YYREEE (reference sequence). The CDR3: CASSLGQGRDSPLHF. The CDR3 bases are TGTGCCAGCAGCTTAGGGCAGGGAAGAGATTCACCCCTCCACTTT.

Judged by abundance, this clone is medium-sized. This chain uses TRBV30 with TRBJ1-5; 10 positions match TRBD1. Unmatched junction bases numbered 10, after V lost 8 bases and J lost 6 bases. CDR1 GTSNPN and CDR2 SVGIG come from the germline V gene (reference sequence). The CDR3 consists of 14 residues. The CDR3 DNA follows: TGTGCCCTCGCCCCCGGGACAGGGGTTCAGCCCCAGCATTTT. It codes for CALAPGTGVQPQHF.

On this clone: This sample includes further DNA sequences coding for the same CDR3. The chain carries TRBV11-1 and TRBJ2-7, with 10 bases aligning to TRBD1. J lost 0 bases, V lost 5 bases, and 4 bases had no gene match. CDR3 length equals 15 residues. CDR1 and CDR2 (germline): SGHAT, FQDESV (reference sequence). CDR3 in amino acids: CASSPGQGSSYEQYF. CDR3 in DNA: TGTGCCAGCAGCCCGGGACAGGGGAGCTCCTACGAGCAGTACTTC.

The V gene is TRBV6-1, the J gene TRBJ2-7; no clear D gene. V shed 3 bases and J shed 6 bases, with 12 bases lying between them. The germline gives CDR1 MNHNS, CDR2 SASEGT. The CDR3 sequence is 13 residues long. DNA of the CDR3: TGTGCCAGCAGTGATGTTTTGGTTGGCGAGCAGTACTTC. It specifies CASSDVLVGEQYF.

The chain has TRBV13 and TRBJ1-1, with D unclear. Trimming shortened V by 6 bases and J by 5 bases, and 13 bases separated the two germline ends. The CDR3 spans 13 residues. Per germline, CDR1 PRHDT and CDR2 FYEKMQ (reference sequence). The CDR3 DNA reads TGTGCCAGCAGAAGGGAGAGTGGGACTGAAGCTTTCTTT. Its translation is CASRRESGTEAFF. The variable domain in full, completed from reference TRBV13 and TRBJ1-1, reads AAGVIQSPRHLIKEKRETATLKCYPIPRHDTVYWYQQGPGQDPQFLISFYEKMQSDKGSIPDRFSAQQFSDYHSELNMSSLELGDSALYFCASRRESGTEAFFGQGTRLTVV.

The V call is TRBV9, the J call TRBJ1-2; 7 nucleotides align to TRBD1. V shed 4 bases, J shed 8 bases, and the junction held 14 bases outside the gene matches. Germline CDR1 reads SGDLS; CDR2 reads YYNGEE. The CDR3 totals 15 residues. This CDR3 is CASSPSEAGGGGYTF. CDR3 nucleotides: TGTGCCAGCAGCCCCTCGGAGGCAGGGGGTGGCGGCTACACCTTC.

This rearrangement joins TRBV4-2 to TRBJ2-1; 12 nucleotides align to TRBD2. Germline assignment: CDR1 LGHNA and CDR2 YNFKEQ. The J segment lost 8 bases and the V segment lost 1 base, leaving 0 bases of the junction unmatched. CDR3 length: 14 residues. The CDR3: CASSQGTSGDEQFF. The CDR3, as DNA: TGTGCCAGCAGCCAAGGGACTAGCGGGGATGAGCAGTTCTTC.

V is TRBV27 and J is TRBJ2-2; D is undetermined. CDR1 and CDR2 (germline): MNHEY, SMNVEV (reference sequence). The CDR3 is 15 residues long. V was trimmed by 2 bases and J by 5 bases, leaving 12 bases between them. The DNA for the CDR3 is TGTGCCAGCAGTTTAAGGGCATTGGGGACCGGGGAGCTGTTTTTT. Encoded protein: CASSLRALGTGELFF.

The rearrangement uses TRBV27 and TRBJ2-7; 8 bases fit TRBD1. J lost 3 bases, V lost 7 bases, and 5 bases had no gene match. Germline lookup yields CDR1 MNHEY and CDR2 SMNVEV (reference sequence). The length of the CDR3 is 13 residues. The CDR3 loop reads CASTHGQGYEQYF. The CDR3 nucleotides read TGTGCCAGCACCCACGGACAGGGCTACGAGCAGTACTTC.

V gene TRBV10-3 combines with J gene TRBJ1-2; no firm D call. CDR3 length: 14 residues. The ends were cut back, 5 bases at V and 2 bases at J, with 12 bases in the middle. From germline, CDR1 is ENHRY and CDR2 SYGVKD. In DNA, the CDR3 is TGTGCCATCAGTTGGGAGGGTTTAAACTATGGCTACACCTTC. Encoded protein: CAISWEGLNYGYTF.

The V and J genes are TRBV11-2 and TRBJ2-7, with D unresolved. The length of the CDR3 is 14 residues. Germline V gene sequence: CDR1 SGHAT, CDR2 FQNNGV. V lost 1 base and J 3 bases, leaving 10 bases between the germline ends. The CDR3 here is CASSLVLGGYEQYF. CDR3 in DNA: TGTGCCAGCAGCTTAGTTCTGGGCGGCTACGAGCAGTACTTC.

The chain uses TRBV19 and TRBJ1-2; 9 bases align to TRBD1. From germline, CDR1 is LNHDA and CDR2 SQIVND (reference sequence). The CDR3 is 18 amino acids. The V gene end was trimmed by 3 bases and the J gene end by 4 bases; junction bases not matched to a gene: 15. CDR3 coding DNA: TGTGCCAGTAGTATTTCTACATTCACAGGGGGCAGCAGCTATGGCTACACCTTC. Encoded protein: CASSISTFTGGSSYGYTF.